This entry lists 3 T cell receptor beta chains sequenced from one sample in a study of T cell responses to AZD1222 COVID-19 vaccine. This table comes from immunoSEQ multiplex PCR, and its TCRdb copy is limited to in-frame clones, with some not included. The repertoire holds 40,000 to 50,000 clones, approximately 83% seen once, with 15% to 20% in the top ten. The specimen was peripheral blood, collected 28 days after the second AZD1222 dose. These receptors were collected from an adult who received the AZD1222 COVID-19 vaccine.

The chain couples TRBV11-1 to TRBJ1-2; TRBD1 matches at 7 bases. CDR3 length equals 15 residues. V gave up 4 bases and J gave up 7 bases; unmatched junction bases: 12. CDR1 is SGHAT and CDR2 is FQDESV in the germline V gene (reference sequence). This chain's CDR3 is CASSSAGRGLSGYTF. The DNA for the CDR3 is TGTGCCAGCAGCTCCGCGGGGAGGGGGCTGAGTGGCTACACCTTC. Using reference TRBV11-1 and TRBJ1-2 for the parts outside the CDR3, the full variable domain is EAEVAQSPRYKITEKSQAVAFWCDPISGHATLYWYRQILGQGPELLVQFQDESVVDDSQLPKDRFSAERLKGVDSTLKIQPAELGDSAMYLCASSSAGRGLSGYTFGSGTRLTVV.

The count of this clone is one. CDR3: CASSVEPGRTDTQYF. The DNA for the CDR3 is TGTGCCAGCAGCGTAGAACCCGGACGCACAGATACGCAGTATTTT. This chain connects TRBV6-5 to TRBJ2-3; D is unclear. V lost 6 bases, J lost 1 base, and 14 bases lay in between. Germline CDR1 reads MNHEY; CDR2 reads SVGAGI. The CDR3 has 15 residues.

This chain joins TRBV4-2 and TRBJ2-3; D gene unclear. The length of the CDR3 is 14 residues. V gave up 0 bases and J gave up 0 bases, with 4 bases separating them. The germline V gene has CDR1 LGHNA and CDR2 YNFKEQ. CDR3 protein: CASSQEASTDTQYF. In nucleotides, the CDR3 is TGTGCCAGCAGCCAAGAGGCTAGCACAGATACGCAGTATTTT.